The T cell receptor (beta chain) under discussion was sequenced for a study of T-cell memory formation after mild COVID-19. Study at large: TCR clusters were mostly confined to one donor each.

This clonotype was recorded only once. In germline, CDR1 is SGDLS, CDR2 YYNGEE. Trimming removed 2 bases from V and 3 bases from J, with 11 bases in between. The CDR3 runs 14 residues. Barcoded TCR alpha and TCR beta cDNA libraries with UMIs came from 5'RACE using constant-segment primers. TCRdb redid the calling of the 5' RACE reads with MiXCR, one entry per CDR3 protein. There are about 340,000 distinct CDR3 sequences in the sample; 14% occur only once, and around a fifth lies in the top ten. The sample was PBMCs or a T cell subset sorted from them (not recorded which). J is TRBJ2-5 and V is TRBV9, with unresolved D. This receptor was obtained from a man in his late teens or twenties who had mild COVID-19 (a few samples of this study predate the infection). Cell type and time point are not known. DNA for the CDR3: TGTGCCAGCAGCGTCGTACGGTATGAAGAGACCCAGTACTTC. As protein: CASSVVRYEETQYF.